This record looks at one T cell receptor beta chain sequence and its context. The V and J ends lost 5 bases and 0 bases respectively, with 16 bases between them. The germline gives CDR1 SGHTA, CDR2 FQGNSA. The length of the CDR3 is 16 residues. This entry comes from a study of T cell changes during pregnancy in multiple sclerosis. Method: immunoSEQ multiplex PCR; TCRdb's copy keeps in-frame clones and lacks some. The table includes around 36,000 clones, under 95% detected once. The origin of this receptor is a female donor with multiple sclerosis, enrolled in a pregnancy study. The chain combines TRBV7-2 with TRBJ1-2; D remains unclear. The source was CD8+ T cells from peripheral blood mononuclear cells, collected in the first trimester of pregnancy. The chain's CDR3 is CASSHGVAAANYGYTF. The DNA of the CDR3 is TGTGCCAGCAGCCACGGGGTCGCCGCAGCTAACTATGGCTACACCTTC.